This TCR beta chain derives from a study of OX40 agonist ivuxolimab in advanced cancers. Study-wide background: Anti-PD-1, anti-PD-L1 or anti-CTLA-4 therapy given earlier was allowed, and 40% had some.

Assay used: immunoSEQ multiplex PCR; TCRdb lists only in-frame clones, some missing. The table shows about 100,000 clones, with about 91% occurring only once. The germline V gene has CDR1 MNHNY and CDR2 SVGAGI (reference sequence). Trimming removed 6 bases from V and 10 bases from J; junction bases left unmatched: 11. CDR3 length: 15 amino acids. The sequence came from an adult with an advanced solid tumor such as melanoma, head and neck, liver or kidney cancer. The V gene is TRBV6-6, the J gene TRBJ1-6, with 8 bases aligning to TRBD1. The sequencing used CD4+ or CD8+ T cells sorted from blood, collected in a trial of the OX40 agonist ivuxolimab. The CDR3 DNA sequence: TGTGCCAGCAGCAGCACAGGGGGGAGTTACTCACCCCTCCACTTT. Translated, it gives CASSSTGGSYSPLHF.